Listed here are 10 T cell receptor beta chains from one sample, sequenced in a study of shared clonotypes between healthy human individuals. Repertoires were generated with immunoSEQ multiplex PCR, while TCRdb's copy carries only in-frame clones and drops some. Among about 2,500,000 clones listed, more than 90% were seen once. The sequenced material came from naive CD4+ T cells sorted from blood. Subset given: CD45RA+ positively selected. The receptors here all came from a man aged 18 to 30 in good health.

V and J are TRBV19 and TRBJ2-2; D may be TRBD2 (5 bases). The V gene's germline CDR1 is LNHDA and CDR2 SQIVND (reference sequence). The CDR3 has 13 amino acids. Between the trimmed V and J ends, which lost 10 bases and 4 bases, there was a span of 13 bases. The CDR3 DNA follows: TGTGCCACTGCCCCGCGGGCCACCGGGGAGCTGTTTTTT. Protein product: CATAPRATGELFF.

Of note for this clone: A junction boundary mismatches the germline segment, possibly from a read error. The CDR3 protein is CASRIAGTDTQYF. Here the CDR3 DNA reads TGTGCCAGTAGAATAGCGGGCACAGATACGCAGTATTTT. The J gene is TRBJ2-3, the V gene TRBV19; TRBD2 might be the D (6 bases). The CDR3 contains 13 residues. Germline V gives CDR1 LNHDA, CDR2 SQIVND (reference sequence).

Worth noting for this clone: Other DNA sequences in the same sample also yield this CDR3. The chain employs TRBV11-2 and TRBJ2-5; tentative D call: TRBD2 (6 bases). The CDR3 contains 14 residues. Trimming cost V 5 bases and J 5 bases, with 15 bases left between them. Germline CDR1 SGHAT, CDR2 FQNNGV. The CDR3 nucleotides read TGTGCCAGCAGCCTACTAGCAGGTGGGGAGACCCAGTACTTC. Residues: CASSLLAGGETQYF.

The J gene is TRBJ1-2, the V gene TRBV2; D is unclear. Trimming left V 6 bases short and J 4 bases short, with 9 bases between. There are 12 residues in the CDR3. Per the germline V gene, CDR1 is SNHLY and CDR2 is FYNNEI. The CDR3 is CASRDNLYGYTF. Here the CDR3 DNA reads TGTGCCAGCAGGGATAATCTCTATGGCTACACCTTC.

The rearrangement joins TRBV18 to TRBJ1-1; D is undetermined. The ends were cut back, 3 bases at V and 1 base at J, with 12 bases in the middle. CDR3 length equals 15 residues. Germline V lookup: CDR1 KGHSH, CDR2 LQKENI. CDR3 sequence (DNA): TGTGCCAGCTCACCTACGTCTCAGGAGAACACTGAAGCTTTCTTT. As protein: CASSPTSQENTEAFF.

The rearrangement joins TRBV5-1 to TRBJ2-3; TRBD1 aligns across 7 bases. CDR3 length: 14 amino acids. V lost 5 bases and J lost 1; bases outside the gene matches: 4. Germline V gene sequence: CDR1 SGHRS, CDR2 YFSETQ. The CDR3 spells CASRYRGGTDTQYF. Here the CDR3 DNA reads TGCGCCAGCAGGTACAGGGGCGGCACAGATACGCAGTATTTT.

The chain has TRBV5-6 and TRBJ1-4; 8 nucleotides agree with TRBD1. CDR1 is SGHDT and CDR2 is YYEEEE in the germline V gene. The length of the CDR3 is 14 residues. V shed 5 bases and J 7 bases; nucleotides not matched to a gene: 7. The CDR3 protein is CASRQQGGGEKLFF. The CDR3 bases are TGTGCCAGCAGGCAACAGGGGGGGGGTGAAAAACTGTTTTTT.

The J gene is TRBJ2-7, the V gene TRBV14; D is undetermined. Germline assignment: CDR1 SGHDN and CDR2 FVKESK. V was shortened by 1 base and J by 4 bases, with 5 bases between the two germline ends. This CDR3 has 12 residues. The CDR3 nucleotides read TGTGCCAGCAGCCAAGTAGCTTACGAGCAGTACTTC. It codes for CASSQVAYEQYF.

This sequence joins TRBV19 and TRBJ1-2; 7 bases align to TRBD1. The V gene end was trimmed by 4 bases and the J gene end by 4 bases; junction bases not matched to a gene: 9. The germline gives CDR1 LNHDA, CDR2 SQIVND (reference sequence). The CDR3 is 15 residues long. As DNA, the CDR3 is TGTGCCAGTAGTAGGGACAGCGCAACTGTCTATGGCTACACCTTC. It is translated as CASSRDSATVYGYTF.

The chain employs TRBV27 and TRBJ2-7; D call uncertain. Between the trimmed V and J ends, which lost 3 bases and 6 bases, there was a span of 12 bases. The CDR3 runs 13 residues. The germline gives CDR1 MNHEY, CDR2 SMNVEV (reference sequence). For the CDR3, the DNA is TGTGCCAGCAGTTTTCGAGCAAGGCGCGAGCAGTACTTC. Encoded protein: CASSFRARREQYF.